Each of the 4 T cell receptor beta chains below was sequenced from the same sample in a study of monozygotic twins with cystic fibrosis. The method was immunoSEQ multiplex PCR; TCRdb's version includes in-frame clones alone and lacks a portion of them. The sample consists of about 35,000 clones, 66% of them appearing once. Material: blood. These TCRs come from a girl between 10 and 17 years old with cystic fibrosis.

The DNA for the CDR3 is TGTGCCTGGAACGCGGGGACAGGGTTTTTGGACACCATATATTTT. This sequence encodes CAWNAGTGFLDTIYF. V usage is TRBV30 and J usage is TRBJ1-3; 9 nucleotides match TRBD1. The V gene's germline CDR1 is GTSNPN and CDR2 SVGIG (reference sequence). The CDR3 extends over 15 amino acids. The ends lost 4 bases at V and 8 bases at J; junction bases unmatched: 12.

The gene calls are TRBV7-8 and TRBJ1-2; 8 bases are a match to TRBD1. The CDR3 has 15 residues. The trim removed 1 base at V and 3 bases at J, leaving 4 bases unmatched. Germline CDR1 SGHVS, CDR2 FQNEAQ. DNA of the CDR3: TGTGCCAGCAGCTTAGTTGCAGGGGGCGACTATGGCTACACCTTC. Its translation: CASSLVAGGDYGYTF. Looking up the rest from reference TRBV7-8 and TRBJ1-2 gives the full variable domain: GAGVSQSPRYKVAKRGQDVALRCDPISGHVSLFWYQQALGQGPEFLTYFQNEAQLDKSGLPSDRFFAERPEGSVSTLKIQRTQQEDSAVYLCASSLVAGGDYGYTFGSGTRLTVV.

This sequence joins TRBV30 and TRBJ2-2; D gene ambiguous. This CDR3 comprises 11 residues. Germline V CDR1 and CDR2: GTSNPN, SVGIG (reference sequence). Trimming removed 4 bases from V and 7 bases from J, with 7 bases in between. The CDR3 spells CAWNIVGELFF. Written as DNA, the CDR3 is TGTGCCTGGAACATCGTCGGGGAGCTGTTTTTT.

The CDR3 protein is CAINEDPNGYGYTF. CDR3 nucleotides: TGTGCCATCAACGAAGACCCAAACGGTTATGGCTACACCTTC. The rearrangement links TRBV10-3 to TRBJ1-2; no reliable D call. The CDR3 is 14 amino acids. Germline lookup yields CDR1 ENHRY and CDR2 SYGVKD. Trimming removed 7 bases from V and 5 bases from J, with 17 bases in between.